The 20 T cell receptor beta chains given below trace back to one sample, sequenced in a study of response to subunit inactivated influenza vaccine. Each CDR3 protein is one row after TCRdb ran MiXCR on the RT-PCR reads. The table shows 700,000 to 900,000 distinct CDR3 sequences, with 20% to 25% occurring only once. The sample here was PBMCs from blood, taken about 5 days after vaccination. These receptor sequences come from a man in his fifties or sixties who received an inactivated influenza vaccine.

This clonotype was counted a few times. In DNA form, the CDR3 reads TGTGCCAGCAGACCACTAGCAGGAAACTACGAGCAGTACTTC. It is translated as CASRPLAGNYEQYF. V usage is TRBV6-2 or TRBV6-3 and J usage is TRBJ2-7; tentatively, D is TRBD2 (6 bases). The CDR3 covers 14 residues. Trimming removed 6 bases at V and 3 bases at J, with 15 bases between. Germline values: CDR1 MNHEY, CDR2 SVGEGT.

The chain carries TRBV10-3 and TRBJ2-5; 10 bases line up with TRBD2. Trimming at V came to 6 bases and at J to 3 bases, leaving 4 bases not matched to a gene. The germline V gene encodes CDR1 ENHRY and CDR2 SYGVKD. The length of the CDR3 is 14 residues. CDR3 in DNA: TGTGCCATCAGAGCCGGGACTAGCGAAGAGACCCAGTACTTC. It yields the protein CAIRAGTSEETQYF.

The chain has TRBV2 and TRBJ2-7, with 7 bases matching TRBD2. The V and J ends lost 1 base and 7 bases, in that order; junction bases with no gene match: 7. This CDR3 contains 14 residues. CDR1 and CDR2 (germline): SNHLY, FYNNEI. DNA for the CDR3: TGTGCCAGCAGTGAAGAAGGGAGGGTGGGGGAGCAGTACTTC. Translating gives CASSEEGRVGEQYF. The full variable domain, rest sourced from reference TRBV2 and TRBJ2-7, is EPEVTQTPSHQVTQMGQEVILRCVPISNHLYFYWYRQILGQKVEFLVSFYNNEISEKSEIFDDQFSVERPDGSNFTLKIRSTKLEDSAMYFCASSEEGRVGEQYFGPGTRLTVT.

The CDR3 reads CASSQVPRGTGELFF. The CDR3 region has the DNA TGTGCCAGCAGCCAAGTACCCAGGGGCACCGGGGAGCTGTTTTTT. The gene calls are TRBV14 and TRBJ2-2; D perhaps matches TRBD1 (6 bases). The germline gives CDR1 SGHDN, CDR2 FVKESK. The CDR3 is 15 amino acids. Trimming shortened V by 1 base and J by 4 bases, and 10 bases separated the two germline ends.

This chain's CDR3 is CSARIGNTGELFF. In DNA form, the CDR3 reads TGCAGTGCTAGAATAGGGAACACCGGGGAGCTGTTTTTT. The rearrangement links TRBV20-1 to TRBJ2-2; D not resolved. The CDR3 has 13 residues. CDR1 and CDR2 (germline): DFQATT, SNEGSKA (reference sequence). V was pared by 2 bases and J by 1 base, with 5 bases between.

This clonotype was detected ten times or more. The rearrangement joins TRBV20-1 to TRBJ2-7, with 10 bases identical to TRBD2. The CDR3 covers 12 residues. The germline CDR1 and CDR2 sequences are DFQATT and SNEGSKA (reference sequence). Unmatched junction bases numbered 4, after V lost 7 bases and J lost 4 bases. The CDR3 nucleotides are TGCAGTGTCGGTAGCGGGAGGTACGAGCAGTACTTC. Protein sequence: CSVGSGRYEQYF.

This chain joins TRBV7-9 and TRBJ1-1; 8 bases are a match to TRBD1. From germline, CDR1 is SEHNR and CDR2 FQNEAQ (reference sequence). The CDR3 length is 13 residues. Trimming at V came to 4 bases and at J to 7 bases, leaving 5 bases not matched to a gene. CDR3 in amino acids: CASSSRQGNEAFF. CDR3 nucleotides: TGTGCCAGCAGCTCGCGACAGGGGAATGAAGCTTTCTTT.

This clonotype occurred a few times. V and J are TRBV7-9 and TRBJ1-5; 7 nucleotides align to TRBD1. This CDR3 region has 14 residues. The trim removed 4 bases at V and 6 bases at J, leaving 6 bases unmatched. Germline V lookup: CDR1 SEHNR, CDR2 FQNEAQ (reference sequence). CDR3 sequence reads: CASSSDRVGQPQHF. Written as DNA, the CDR3 is TGTGCCAGCAGCTCCGACAGGGTGGGTCAGCCCCAGCATTTT.

V gene TRBV15 combines with J gene TRBJ2-3; TRBD2 agrees at 9 bases. This CDR3 spans 17 amino acids. V trimming: 1 base; J trimming: 5 bases; junction bases outside the gene matches: 10. Germline CDR1 and CDR2: LNHNV and YYDKDF (reference sequence). CDR3 DNA: TGTGCCACCAGCAGAGTTGGGGCGGGAGGGCCAGTAGATACGCAGTATTTT. Translation: CATSRVGAGGPVDTQYF.

The chain uses TRBV7-9 and TRBJ2-2, with TRBD1 matching over 7 bases. Germline V gene sequence: CDR1 SEHNR, CDR2 FQNEAQ (reference sequence). The J segment lost 6 bases and the V segment lost 1 base, leaving 8 bases of the junction unmatched. There are 16 residues in the CDR3. The CDR3 DNA reads TGTGCCAGCAGCTTAGTTGGCAGGGGGTTCTCCGGGGAGCTGTTTTTT. As protein: CASSLVGRGFSGELFF.

This chain joins TRBV10-2 and TRBJ2-7, with TRBD2 as a possible D gene (7 bases). The CDR3 is made up of 17 amino acids. Germline lookup yields CDR1 WSHSY and CDR2 SAAADI. Trimming took off 2 bases at V and 2 bases at J, with 19 bases between the two ends. In DNA, the CDR3 is TGCGCCAGCAGTGAGAGGGGGGGTAGATCAAACGCCTACGAGCAGTACTTC. Encoded protein: CASSERGGRSNAYEQYF.

The V call is TRBV7-9, the J call TRBJ1-5; D is possibly TRBD1 (6 bases). Germline loops: CDR1 SEHNR, CDR2 FQNEAQ (reference sequence). V dropped 3 bases and J dropped 9 bases, with 12 bases sitting between them. CDR3 length: 13 amino acids. CDR3 amino acids: CASSFTGPMPQHF. DNA of the CDR3: TGTGCCAGCAGCTTCACAGGGCCGATGCCCCAGCATTTT.

This clonotype has just a few counts. The chain joins TRBV20-1 to TRBJ1-5; no definite D call. The CDR3 is made up of 12 amino acids. Trimming removed 6 bases from V and 6 bases from J, with 12 bases in between. CDR1 is DFQATT, CDR2 SNEGSKA, per germline (reference sequence). The CDR3 spells CSAPSPGQPQHF. The CDR3 nucleotides are TGCAGTGCCCCATCCCCCGGTCAGCCCCAGCATTTT.

A few counts support this clonotype. The J gene is TRBJ1-6, the V gene TRBV4-1; a possible D gene is TRBD1 (6 bases). V was shortened by 0 bases and J by 7 bases, with 10 bases between the two germline ends. CDR3 length equals 15 residues. Germline CDR1 reads MGHRA; CDR2 reads YSYEKL. The CDR3 region is CASSQEAGENSPLHF. CDR3 coding DNA: TGCGCCAGCAGCCAAGAAGCAGGGGAGAATTCACCCCTCCACTTT.

This clonotype has only a few counts. The rearrangement joins TRBV28 to TRBJ2-2; TRBD1 might be the D (6 bases). The V end was cut by 5 bases, the J end by 7 bases, with 14 bases between. Per the germline V gene, CDR1 is MDHEN and CDR2 is SYDVKM. The CDR3 has 14 residues. CDR3 in DNA: TGTGCCAGCAGTCTCTGGACAGAACACGGGGAGCTGTTTTTT. Amino acid sequence: CASSLWTEHGELFF.

The V gene is TRBV20-1, the J gene TRBJ2-3, with 14 bases identical to TRBD2. This CDR3 has 15 amino acids. Trimming cost V 5 bases and J 1 base; bases outside gene matches: 2. Germline assignment: CDR1 DFQATT and CDR2 SNEGSKA (reference sequence). The CDR3 protein is CSAGGLAGGTDTQYF. CDR3 nucleotides: TGCAGTGCTGGGGGACTAGCGGGGGGCACAGATACGCAGTATTTT.

This clonotype occurred a few times. The CDR3 loop reads CASRKGGHSNYGYTF. CDR3 DNA: TGTGCCAGCAGAAAAGGAGGGCACTCTAACTATGGCTACACCTTC. The chain recombines TRBV6-1 with TRBJ1-2, with D uncertain. This CDR3 comprises 15 residues. Trimming took 6 bases from V and 0 from J, leaving 14 bases between them. From germline, CDR1 is MNHNS and CDR2 SASEGT.

This clonotype was detected ten times or more. CDR3 in DNA: TGCAGTGCTTCGGGAGCCCAAGAGACCCAGTACTTC. It is translated as CSASGAQETQYF. This chain connects TRBV20-1 to TRBJ2-5; perhaps TRBD2 as D (6 bases). Germline CDR1 and CDR2: DFQATT and SNEGSKA (reference sequence). The CDR3 contains 12 residues. V was pared by 5 bases and J by 1 base, with 8 bases between.

The chain employs TRBV15 and TRBJ1-4; no reliable D call. Germline V gives CDR1 LNHNV, CDR2 YYDKDF (reference sequence). Trimming removed 7 bases at V and 0 bases at J, with 12 bases between. The CDR3 covers 15 residues. The CDR3 region is CATNGGRATNEKLFF. The CDR3 DNA follows: TGTGCCACCAACGGAGGGAGGGCAACTAATGAAAAACTGTTTTTT. Looking up the rest from reference TRBV15 and TRBJ1-4 gives the full variable domain: DAMVIQNPRYQVTQFGKPVTLSCSQTLNHNVMYWYQQKSSQAPKLLFHYYDKDFNNEADTPDNFQSRRPNTSFCFLDIRSPGLGDTAMYLCATNGGRATNEKLFFGSGTQLSVL.

The sample holds a few counts of this clonotype. The chain is built from TRBV28 and TRBJ2-5; maybe TRBD1 (6 bases). The CDR3 is 15 residues long. V was clipped by 5 bases and J by 1 base, with 14 bases between them. Germline values: CDR1 MDHEN, CDR2 SYDVKM. The CDR3 spells CASSQTGTTQETQYF. The CDR3 coding sequence is TGTGCCAGCAGTCAAACCGGGACAACCCAAGAGACCCAGTACTTC.